Sequencing of this TCR beta chain was carried out in a study of CD8+ T cells in alopecia areata. Germline trimming cut 1 base from V and 6 bases from J; bases unmatched to any gene: 4. The CDR3 spans 14 residues. Looked up from germline, CDR1 is SGHNT and CDR2 is YYREEE (reference sequence). A note on this clone: The antigen remains undetermined.

Whole-study results and caveats: Uncertainty about whether baseline CD8+ expansion is linked to response remains, with one nonresponder. There were many expanded lesional clones persisting in scalp and blood during tofacitinib.

Indicated treatment: oral pan-JAK inhibitor, 5-10 mg twice daily. Isolated RNA was reverse transcribed into cDNA used as the sequencing template. Using immunoSEQ multiplex PCR, the repertoire was profiled, and TCRdb retains in-frame clones only, with some absent. Of some 190,000 clones listed, more than 55% were seen once; the top ten hold 0.95% to 1.5%. The TCR originated in a human donor with alopecia areata. The sequencing here drew on CD4+ T cells sorted from blood, taken around week 44, from a patient treated with tofacitinib. This sequence joins TRBV5-4 and TRBJ1-2; 9 bases fit TRBD1. The CDR3 nucleotides read TGTGCCAGCAGCTTGCCCGGGACAGGGCATGGCTACACCTTC. This translates into CASSLPGTGHGYTF.